Listed below are T cell receptor beta chains from one sample, sequenced in a study of OX40 agonist ivuxolimab in advanced cancers. Generated by immunoSEQ multiplex PCR, the TCRdb table keeps only in-frame clones and is missing some. The data contain tens of thousands of clones, approximately 84% of them singletons. Sequenced here: CD4+ or CD8+ T cells sorted from blood, sampled in a trial of the OX40 agonist ivuxolimab. The receptor source for this set is an adult with an advanced solid tumor such as melanoma, head and neck, liver or kidney cancer. Both conserved end residues are trimmed from each CDR3. Fields, in order: V gene, J gene, CDR3 protein.

TRBV18,TRBJ1-1,ASSRQGDTEAF
TRBV2,TRBJ2-1,ASSVGTSGSNNEQF
TRBV10-3,TRBJ1-2,AISESLFEDNRGGYT
TRBV5-4,TRBJ2-2,ASSLDGGRIRTGELF
TRBV4-1,TRBJ1-4,ASSQGGEKLF
TRBV7-6,TRBJ1-1,ASSSPSGVQGYTEAF
TRBV4-1,TRBJ2-1,ASSHWTGGQYNEQF
TRBV28,TRBJ1-1,ASSQSRVMNTEAF
TRBV2,TRBJ2-1,ASSGTLLNGEQF
TRBV29-1,TRBJ2-1,SVETGWYNEQF
TRBV6-5,TRBJ2-3,ASSLRRQGPLY
TRBV11-1,TRBJ2-7,ASSFLGSSSYEQY
TRBV19,TRBJ2-7,ASSPWGQGFYEQY
TRBV27,TRBJ1-1,ASSPQGPTTEAF
TRBV6-5,TRBJ2-3,ASSKLAGATDTQY
TRBV11-3,TRBJ2-2,ASSDNRGLVAGELF
TRBV11-2,TRBJ2-2,ASSLAGGEAGELF
TRBV2,TRBJ2-1,ASSVADNEQF
TRBV9,TRBJ2-1,ASSGLAGAGNEQF
TRBV10-3,TRBJ1-1,AISETGLTEAF
TRBV27,TRBJ2-2,ASSFLLAGKNGELF
TRBV9,TRBJ2-1,ASSDTTGRWGEQF
TRBV7-2,TRBJ2-1,ASSPLEYNEQF
TRBV5-5,TRBJ2-5,ASSLAQGLAGLQETQY
TRBV7-6,TRBJ2-7,ASSLSGGYEQY
TRBV2,TRBJ2-7,ASSEGTSGRYEQY
TRBV28,TRBJ2-7,ATGEGQSYEQY
TRBV28,TRBJ2-5,ASSLFPSSGWARETQY
TRBV5-1,TRBJ1-2,ASSLGLTDMGGNYGYT
TRBV11-3,TRBJ2-7,ASSLTSGRAYEQY
TRBV28,TRBJ1-2,ASSLRTGNYGYT
TRBV6-6,TRBJ2-7,ASSYVSLDEQY
TRBV27,TRBJ2-1,ASSLSAANNEQF
TRBV9,TRBJ2-2,ASSPPGGELF
TRBV10-2,TRBJ1-1,ASSYSNTEAF
TRBV19,TRBJ2-1,ASLGLAGGESYNEQF
TRBV7-9,TRBJ2-1,ASSQREYHNEQF
TRBV28,TRBJ2-1,ASSLYTSSYNEQF
TRBV30,TRBJ1-1,AWSVGGFNTEAF
TRBV7-2,TRBJ2-5,ASSLVFPQETQY
TRBV5-8,TRBJ2-7,ASSLQSGRFFDEQY
TRBV28,TRBJ2-3,ASSPLAGGRTDTQY
TRBV6-1,TRBJ2-3,ASSEIVGRLAPDTQY
TRBV7-9,TRBJ2-2,ASSLGGLNTGELF
TRBV6-4,TRBJ1-2,ASSGGTDGIYGYT
TRBV20-1,TRBJ2-7,GGSRGHEQY
TRBV19,TRBJ2-3,ASSMAGGNTDTQY